The T cell receptor beta chain described here comes from a study of CD8 T cells in Susac syndrome. After extraction with the RNeasy kit, roughly 0.5 to 1 ug of the RNA was reverse transcribed using random hexamers. From the immunoSEQ multiplex PCR reads, TCRdb called clonotypes with MiXCR, one entry per CDR3 protein. The sample lists fewer than 150,000 distinct CDR3 sequences, 90% to 95% seen once, with roughly 0.094% in the top ten. The germline V gene encodes CDR1 MNHEY and CDR2 SMNVEV (reference sequence). With 8 bases removed from V and 2 bases from J, the gap between germline ends came to 22 bases. The CDR3 length is 16 residues.

The V gene is TRBV27, the J gene TRBJ2-7, with a tentative D call TRBD2 (6 bases). This clonotype was obtained from a human donor with multiple sclerosis. Sequencing was carried out using CD4+ T cells from PBMCs. CDR3 in amino acids: CASRTIRDSLAYEQYF. Written as DNA, the CDR3 is TGTGCCAGCCGAACCATCCGGGACTCGCTAGCCTACGAGCAGTACTTC.